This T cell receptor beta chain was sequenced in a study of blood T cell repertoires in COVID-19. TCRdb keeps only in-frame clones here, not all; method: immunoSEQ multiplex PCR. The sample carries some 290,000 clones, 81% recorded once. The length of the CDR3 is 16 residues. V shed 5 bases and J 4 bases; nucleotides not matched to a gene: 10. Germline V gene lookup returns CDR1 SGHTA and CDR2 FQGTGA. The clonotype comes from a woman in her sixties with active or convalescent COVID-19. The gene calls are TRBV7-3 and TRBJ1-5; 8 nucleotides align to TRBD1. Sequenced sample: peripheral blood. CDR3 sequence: CASSTSGTGGNQPQHF. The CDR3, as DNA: TGTGCCAGCAGCACTTCCGGGACAGGAGGGAATCAGCCCCAGCATTTT. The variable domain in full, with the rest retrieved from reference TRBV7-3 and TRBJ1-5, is GAGVSQTPSNKVTEKGKYVELRCDPISGHTALYWYRQSLGQGPEFLIYFQGTGAADDSGLPNDRFFAVRPEGSVSTLKIQRTERGDSAVYLCASSTSGTGGNQPQHFGDGTRLSIL.